The sequence of this T cell receptor beta chain was determined in a study of cytotoxic CD8 clonotypes in ibrutinib-treated CLL. The wider study: Roughly 10 relapsed/refractory, roughly 15 treatment-naive; 17 IGHV unmutated. Patients gave response samples after a median about eleven months of treatment, range 6 to 36. Sample averages reached about 260,000 productive templates and almost 95,000 productive rearrangements. Points from the study as a whole: Public clonotypes were rare and shrank or held steady on treatment.

With regard to this clone: The antigen remains undetermined.

Clones were sequenced by immunoSEQ multiplex PCR, and TCRdb holds only the in-frame ones, with some missing. The repertoire holds some 310,000 clones, around four fifths seen once, with about 6.7% in the top ten. V gave up 3 bases and J gave up 0 bases, with 8 bases separating them. The CDR3 loop spans 15 amino acids. The germline gives CDR1 WNHNN, CDR2 SYGVQD (reference sequence). The rearrangement joins TRBV10-1 to TRBJ1-4; D is uncertain. Sequenced material: PBMCs, taken before ibrutinib treatment. The TCR comes from a human donor with chronic lymphocytic leukemia. Written as DNA, the CDR3 is TGCGCCAGCAGTGATCCGGCAGCAACTAATGAAAAACTGTTTTTT. Amino acid sequence: CASSDPAATNEKLFF.